The 23 T cell receptor beta chains listed next were all sequenced from one sample in a study of T cells after yellow fever vaccination. TCRdb used MiXCR to reprocess the 5' RACE reads, holding one entry per CDR3 protein. The sample lists roughly 500,000 distinct CDR3 sequences, under 25% occurring once. This specimen consisted of PBMCs, obtained 15 days after the yellow fever booster vaccination. All receptors come from a man aged 25 to 45 who received the YFV17D yellow fever vaccine.

This clonotype was counted only a few times. This chain joins TRBV7-2 and TRBJ2-4; unclear D gene. There are 16 residues in the CDR3. CDR1 is SGHTA, CDR2 FQGNSA, per germline. The V end was cut by 2 bases, the J end by 2 bases, with 13 bases between. This chain's CDR3 is CASSLIGLSTKNIQYF. The CDR3, as DNA: TGTGCCAGCAGCTTAATAGGCCTGTCGACCAAAAACATTCAGTACTTC.

This clonotype was seen more than once but under ten times. This sequence joins TRBV20-1 and TRBJ2-7; the D gene is possibly TRBD2 (5 bases). Trimming pared 5 bases from V and 6 bases from J, leaving 17 bases between. CDR3 length equals 13 residues. CDR1 DFQATT and CDR2 SNEGSKA come from the germline V gene (reference sequence). The CDR3 nucleotides are TGCAGTGCTTCACGGTCGGCTCGGGGCGAGCAGTACTTC. It yields the protein CSASRSARGEQYF.

The V call is TRBV20-1, the J call TRBJ1-6; D is undetermined. CDR1 and CDR2 from the germline V gene are DFQATT and SNEGSKA (reference sequence). Between the trimmed V and J ends, which lost 1 base and 4 bases, there was a span of 11 bases. The CDR3 is 15 amino acids. CDR3 protein: CSARAVMPYNSPLHF. Written as DNA, the CDR3 is TGCAGTGCTAGAGCGGTTATGCCATATAATTCACCCCTCCACTTT.

J is TRBJ2-7 and V is TRBV7-6; 7 nucleotides align to TRBD2. From germline, CDR1 is SGHVS and CDR2 FNYEAQ. V lost 4 bases to trimming and J lost 6 bases; unmatched junction nucleotides: 18. The CDR3 is 17 amino acids. CDR3: CASSSPSGAGLLSEQYF. The CDR3 DNA reads TGTGCCAGCAGCTCACCTAGTGGAGCGGGGCTATTGTCCGAGCAGTACTTC.

The chain joins TRBV5-5 to TRBJ2-3; the match to TRBD2 covers 8 bases. Losses at the gene ends were 6 bases for V and 2 bases for J; bases not matched to a gene: 14. The CDR3 consists of 17 residues. Germline lookup yields CDR1 SGHKS and CDR2 YYEKEE (reference sequence). Here the CDR3 reads CASIDARTSRNTDTQYF. The DNA of the CDR3 is TGTGCCAGCATCGATGCGAGGACTAGCAGAAACACAGATACGCAGTATTTT.

This clonotype was seen only a few times. The J gene is TRBJ2-3, the V gene TRBV20-1; D unresolved. The CDR3 spans 11 residues. In germline, CDR1 is DFQATT, CDR2 SNEGSKA (reference sequence). V was trimmed by 8 bases and J by 2 bases, leaving 8 bases between them. Written as DNA, the CDR3 is TGCAGTCCGGAGAACACAGATACGCAGTATTTT. Translating gives CSPENTDTQYF.

In its sample, this clonotype was seen a few times. The chain uses TRBV5-1 and TRBJ2-3; perhaps TRBD2 as D (6 bases). This CDR3 is built from 15 residues. Germline V gene data show CDR1 as SGHRS and CDR2 as YFSETQ. The ends were cut back, 4 bases at V and 2 bases at J, with 14 bases in the middle. The CDR3 region has the DNA TGCGCCAGCAGCCCGGGACTCCTCGACACAGATACGCAGTATTTT. Its protein is CASSPGLLDTDTQYF.

The rearrangement joins TRBV12-3 or TRBV12-4 to TRBJ1-6, with D unclear. V was shortened by 3 bases and J by 6 bases, with 9 bases between the two germline ends. The CDR3 is 14 amino acids. CDR3 sequence (DNA): TGTGCCAGCAGTTTCGAGGGTGTTAATTCACCCCTCCACTTT. It specifies CASSFEGVNSPLHF.

The chain is built from TRBV14 and TRBJ2-7; D is unclear. Trimming cost V 8 bases and J 2 bases, with 7 bases left between them. Germline lookup yields CDR1 SGHDN and CDR2 FVKESK. This CDR3 comprises 11 residues. The CDR3: CASGRPYEQYF. CDR3 bases: TGTGCCAGCGGTCGTCCCTACGAGCAGTACTTC. The variable domain in full, with the rest retrieved from reference TRBV14 and TRBJ2-7, is EAGVTQFPSHSVIEKGQTVTLRCDPISGHDNLYWYRRVMGKEIKFLLHFVKESKQDESGMPNNRFLAERTGGTYSTLKVQPAELEDSGVYFCASGRPYEQYFGPGTRLTVT.

This clonotype was recorded many times. The V gene is TRBV20-1, the J gene TRBJ2-4, with TRBD1 as a possible D gene (5 bases). V lost 3 bases to trimming and J lost 3 bases, with 15 bases between them. The germline V gene encodes CDR1 DFQATT and CDR2 SNEGSKA (reference sequence). The CDR3 sequence is 15 residues long. The CDR3: CSARIRDSLKNIQYF. For the CDR3, the DNA is TGCAGTGCTAGGATCCGTGACAGCCTCAAAAACATTCAGTACTTC.

A few counts support this clonotype. The CDR3 loop is CASSLPGDTQYF. The CDR3 DNA reads as TGTGCCAGCAGCTTACCGGGGGATACGCAGTATTTT. The rearrangement uses TRBV7-2 and TRBJ2-3; possible D gene TRBD2, 5 bases. The CDR3 is 12 residues long. V was trimmed by 2 bases and J by 6 bases, leaving 6 bases between them. In germline, CDR1 is SGHTA, CDR2 FQGNSA.

In this sample, this clonotype turned up a few times. The chain is built from TRBV20-1 and TRBJ2-7; TRBD2 matches 8 bases. Unmatched junction bases numbered 7, after V lost 6 bases and J lost 0 bases. Germline loops: CDR1 DFQATT, CDR2 SNEGSKA (reference sequence). The CDR3 runs 14 residues. The CDR3 loop is CSATGRDNSYEQYF. CDR3 DNA: TGCAGTGCAACCGGGAGGGACAACTCCTACGAGCAGTACTTC.

The chain carries TRBV5-1 and TRBJ2-5; D ambiguous. The CDR3 is made up of 15 amino acids. Between the trimmed V and J ends, which lost 0 bases and 4 bases, there was a span of 13 bases. Germline CDR1 reads SGHRS; CDR2 reads YFSETQ. The CDR3 spells CASSLEGLTGETQYF. The CDR3 coding sequence is TGCGCCAGCAGCTTGGAGGGTCTCACGGGAGAGACCCAGTACTTC.

This clonotype was counted only a few times. The chain employs TRBV7-3 and TRBJ2-2, with D possibly matching TRBD2 (5 bases). Deletions cut 5 bases from V and 0 bases from J, with 10 bases between. Germline V gives CDR1 SGHTA, CDR2 FQGTGA. The CDR3 spans 15 residues. CDR3 nucleotide sequence: TGTGCCAGCAGCCGCGTGCGGGCGAACACCGGGGAGCTGTTTTTT. Residues: CASSRVRANTGELFF.

V gene TRBV6-5 combines with J gene TRBJ2-7; D gene ambiguous. V lost 4 bases, J lost 3 bases, and 10 bases lay in between. Germline V CDR1 and CDR2: MNHEY, SVGAGI. The CDR3 has 13 amino acids. This CDR3 is CASSFTMGYEQYF. CDR3 bases: TGTGCCAGCAGTTTTACTATGGGCTACGAGCAGTACTTC.

This clonotype was seen only a few times. The chain uses TRBV20-1 and TRBJ2-3; possibly TRBD2 for D (6 bases). The length of the CDR3 is 13 residues. Germline CDR1 reads DFQATT; CDR2 reads SNEGSKA (reference sequence). This chain's CDR3 is CRLWDSGTDTQYF. The DNA for the CDR3 is TGCAGGCTATGGGACTCCGGCACAGATACGCAGTATTTT.

This clonotype was counted only a few times. This chain uses TRBV4-2 with TRBJ1-4; D remains ambiguous. The CDR3 is 16 amino acids. Germline CDR1 is LGHNA and CDR2 is YNFKEQ. V lost 3 bases, J lost 0 bases, and 11 bases lay in between. Here the CDR3 reads CASSQADRATNEKLFF. As DNA, the CDR3 is TGTGCCAGCAGCCAGGCCGACCGTGCAACTAATGAAAAACTGTTTTTT.

The rearrangement links TRBV29-1 to TRBJ2-2, with 11 positions matching TRBD1. The CDR3 has 14 amino acids. Per the germline V gene, CDR1 is SQVTM and CDR2 is ANQGSEA. The junction had 3 bases not matched to a gene; V was cut back by 4 bases and J by 5 bases. CDR3 in amino acids: CSVADRGRTGELFF. DNA for the CDR3: TGCAGCGTTGCGGACAGGGGGCGGACCGGGGAGCTGTTTTTT.

The chain links TRBV28 to TRBJ2-7; D not resolved. The V gene's germline CDR1 is MDHEN and CDR2 SYDVKM. This CDR3 is 13 amino acids long. V dropped 11 bases and J dropped 1 base, with 15 bases sitting between them. The CDR3 loop is CAGQADQSYEQYF. The CDR3 DNA sequence: TGTGCCGGCCAGGCAGACCAATCCTACGAGCAGTACTTC.

This clonotype has just a few counts. V usage is TRBV5-6 and J usage is TRBJ2-1; 9 bases map to TRBD2. V lost 4 bases and J lost 3; bases outside the gene matches: 5. Germline CDR1 is SGHDT and CDR2 is YYEEEE. The CDR3 loop spans 15 amino acids. CDR3 amino acids: CASSPSGKHYNEQFF. For the CDR3, the DNA is TGTGCCAGCAGCCCTAGCGGGAAACACTACAATGAGCAGTTCTTC.

The chain employs TRBV7-9 and TRBJ2-7; 8 positions agree with TRBD2. From germline, CDR1 is SEHNR and CDR2 FQNEAQ (reference sequence). The trim removed 3 bases at V and 7 bases at J, leaving 8 bases unmatched. This CDR3 contains 14 residues. This CDR3 is CASSFRAPGGEQYF. Written as DNA, the CDR3 is TGTGCCAGCAGCTTCCGCGCCCCGGGAGGGGAGCAGTACTTC.

The genes are TRBV3-1 and TRBJ1-2, with 8 positions matching TRBD1. Germline CDR1 is LGHDT and CDR2 is YNNKEL (reference sequence). V was pared by 1 base and J by 8 bases, with 6 bases of the junction left unmatched. This CDR3 has 14 residues. CDR3 sequence (DNA): TGTGCCAGCAGCCAAGTTCAGGGGGCCGTCGGCTACACCTTC. Translation: CASSQVQGAVGYTF.

This sequence joins TRBV29-1 and TRBJ2-7; D might be TRBD2 (5 bases). V was cut by 2 bases and J by 6 bases, with 11 bases left in between. Germline CDR1 is SQVTM and CDR2 is ANQGSEA. The CDR3 spans 12 residues. The CDR3 sequence is CSVESARGEQYF. In DNA, the CDR3 is TGCAGCGTTGAATCGGCTCGGGGCGAGCAGTACTTC.